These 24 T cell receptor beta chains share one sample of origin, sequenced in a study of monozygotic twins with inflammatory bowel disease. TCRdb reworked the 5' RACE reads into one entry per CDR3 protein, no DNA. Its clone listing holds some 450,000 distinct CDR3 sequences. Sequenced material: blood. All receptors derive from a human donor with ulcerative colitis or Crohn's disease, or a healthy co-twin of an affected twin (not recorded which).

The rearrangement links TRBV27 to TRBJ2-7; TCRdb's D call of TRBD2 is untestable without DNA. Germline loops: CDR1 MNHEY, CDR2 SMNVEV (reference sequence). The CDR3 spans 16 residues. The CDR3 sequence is CASSSPTSRSSYEQYF.

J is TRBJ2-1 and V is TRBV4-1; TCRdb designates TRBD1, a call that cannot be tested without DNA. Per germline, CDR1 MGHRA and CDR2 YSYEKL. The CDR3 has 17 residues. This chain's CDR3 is CASSPTPDMGGANEQFF.

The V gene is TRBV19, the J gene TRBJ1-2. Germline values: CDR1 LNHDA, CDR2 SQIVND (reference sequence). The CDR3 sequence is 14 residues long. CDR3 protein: CASSIAAVGYGYTF. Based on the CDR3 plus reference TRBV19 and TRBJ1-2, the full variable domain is DGGITQSPKYLFRKEGQNVTLSCEQNLNHDAMYWYRQDPGQGLRLIYYSQIVNDFQKGDIAEGYSVSREKKESFPLTVTSAQKNPTAFYLCASSIAAVGYGYTFGSGTRLTVV.

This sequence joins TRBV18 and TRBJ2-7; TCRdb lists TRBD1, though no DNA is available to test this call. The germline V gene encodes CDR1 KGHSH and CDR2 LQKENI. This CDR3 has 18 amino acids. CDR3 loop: CASSPYGTWAEVDYEQYF.

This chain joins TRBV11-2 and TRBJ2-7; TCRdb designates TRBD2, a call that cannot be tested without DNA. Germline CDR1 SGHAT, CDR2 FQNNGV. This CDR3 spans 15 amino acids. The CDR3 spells CASSSPGLGDYEQYF.

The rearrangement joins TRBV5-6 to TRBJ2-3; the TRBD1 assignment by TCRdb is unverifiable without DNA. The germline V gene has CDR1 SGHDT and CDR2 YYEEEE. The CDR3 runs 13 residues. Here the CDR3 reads CASSHTGTDTQYF.

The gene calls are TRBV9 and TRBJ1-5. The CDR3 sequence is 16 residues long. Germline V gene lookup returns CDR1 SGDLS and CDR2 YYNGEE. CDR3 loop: CASSGGRQRGNQPQHF.

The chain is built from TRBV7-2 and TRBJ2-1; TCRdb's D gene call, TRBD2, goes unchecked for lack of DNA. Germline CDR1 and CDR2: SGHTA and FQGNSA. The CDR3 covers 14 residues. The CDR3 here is CASSLDSRKSEQFF.

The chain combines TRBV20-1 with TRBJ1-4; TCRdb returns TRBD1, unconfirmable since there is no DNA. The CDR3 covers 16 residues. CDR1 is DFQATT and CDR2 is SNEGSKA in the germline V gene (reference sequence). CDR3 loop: CSARGAGGSFDEKLFF.

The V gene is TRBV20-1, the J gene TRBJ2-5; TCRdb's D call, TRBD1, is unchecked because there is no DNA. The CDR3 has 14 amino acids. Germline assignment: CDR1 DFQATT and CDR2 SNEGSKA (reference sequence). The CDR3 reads CSASYGGLQETQYF.

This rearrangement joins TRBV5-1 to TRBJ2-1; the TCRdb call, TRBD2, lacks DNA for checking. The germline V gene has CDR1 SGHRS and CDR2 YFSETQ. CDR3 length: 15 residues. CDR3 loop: CASSLDPSGRSEQFF.

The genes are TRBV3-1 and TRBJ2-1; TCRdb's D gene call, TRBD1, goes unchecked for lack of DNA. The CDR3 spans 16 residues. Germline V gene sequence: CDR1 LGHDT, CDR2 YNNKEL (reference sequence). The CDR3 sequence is CASSHAGRGSYNEQFF.

CDR3 sequence reads: CAREGGTEAFF. The chain combines TRBV30 with TRBJ1-1. This CDR3 is 11 amino acids long. CDR1 is GTSNPN, CDR2 SVGIG, per germline (reference sequence).

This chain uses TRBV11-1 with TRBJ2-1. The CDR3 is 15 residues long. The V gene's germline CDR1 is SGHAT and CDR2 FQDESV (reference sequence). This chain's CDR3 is CASSFGRSSYNEQFF.

This chain's CDR3 is CASSSPDYYGYTF. The chain joins TRBV5-4 to TRBJ1-2; TCRdb indicates TRBD1, and absent DNA this call remains unverified. This CDR3 region has 13 residues. The germline V gene encodes CDR1 SGHNT and CDR2 YYREEE (reference sequence).

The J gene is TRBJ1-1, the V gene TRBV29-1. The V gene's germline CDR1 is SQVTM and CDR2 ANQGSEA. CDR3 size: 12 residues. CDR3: CSVVPIVTEAFF. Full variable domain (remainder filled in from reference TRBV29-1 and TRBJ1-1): SAVISQKPSRDICQRGTSLTIQCQVDSQVTMMFWYRQQPGQSLTLIATANQGSEATYESGFVIDKFPISRPNLTFSTLTVSNMSPEDSSIYLCSVVPIVTEAFFGQGTRLTVV.

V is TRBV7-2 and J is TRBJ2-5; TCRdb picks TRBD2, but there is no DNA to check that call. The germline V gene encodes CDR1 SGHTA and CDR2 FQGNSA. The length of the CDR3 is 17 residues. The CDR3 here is CASSLVGPGIDRETQYF.

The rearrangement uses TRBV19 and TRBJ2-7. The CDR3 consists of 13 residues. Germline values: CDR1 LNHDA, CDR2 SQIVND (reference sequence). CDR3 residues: CASSTAVSYEQYF.

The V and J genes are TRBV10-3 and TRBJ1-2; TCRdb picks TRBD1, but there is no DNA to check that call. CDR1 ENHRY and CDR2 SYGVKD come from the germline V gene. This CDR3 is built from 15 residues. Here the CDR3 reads CAITGRGQGSYGYTF.

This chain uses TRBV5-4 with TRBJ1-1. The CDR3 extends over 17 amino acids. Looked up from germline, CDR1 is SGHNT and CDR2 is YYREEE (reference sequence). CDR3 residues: CASSLEPSAGMNTEAFF.

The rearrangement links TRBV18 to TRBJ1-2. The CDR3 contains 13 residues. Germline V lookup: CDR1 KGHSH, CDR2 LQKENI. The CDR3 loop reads CASSSTADYGYTF.

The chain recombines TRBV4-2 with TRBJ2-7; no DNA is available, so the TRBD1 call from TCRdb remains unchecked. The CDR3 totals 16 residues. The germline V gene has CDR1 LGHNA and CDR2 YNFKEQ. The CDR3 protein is CASSQIEAGIHYEQYF.

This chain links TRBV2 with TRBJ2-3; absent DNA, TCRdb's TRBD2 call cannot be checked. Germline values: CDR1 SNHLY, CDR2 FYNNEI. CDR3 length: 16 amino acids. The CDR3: CASSEEALGHTDTQYF.

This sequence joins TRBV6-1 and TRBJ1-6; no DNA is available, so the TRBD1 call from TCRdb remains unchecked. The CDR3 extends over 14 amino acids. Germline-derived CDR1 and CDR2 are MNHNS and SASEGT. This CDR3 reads CASSDLTVDSPLHF.